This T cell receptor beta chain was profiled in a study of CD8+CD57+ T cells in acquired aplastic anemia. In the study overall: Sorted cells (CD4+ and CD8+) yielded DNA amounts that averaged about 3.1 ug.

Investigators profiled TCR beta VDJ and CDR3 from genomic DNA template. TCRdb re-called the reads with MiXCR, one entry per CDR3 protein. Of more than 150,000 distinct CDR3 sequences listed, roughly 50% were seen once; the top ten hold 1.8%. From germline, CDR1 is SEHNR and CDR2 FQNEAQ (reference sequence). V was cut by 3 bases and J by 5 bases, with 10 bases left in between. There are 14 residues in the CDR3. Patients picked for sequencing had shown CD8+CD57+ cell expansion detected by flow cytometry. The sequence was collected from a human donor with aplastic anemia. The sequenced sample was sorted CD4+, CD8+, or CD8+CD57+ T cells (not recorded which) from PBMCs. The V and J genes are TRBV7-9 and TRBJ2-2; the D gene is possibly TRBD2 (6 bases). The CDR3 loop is CASSFGGGTGELFF. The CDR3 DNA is TGTGCCAGCAGCTTCGGTGGAGGGACCGGGGAGCTGTTTTTT.